This T cell receptor beta chain was identified during a study of beta chain features in type 1 diabetes. Whole-study context: Patients looked much like healthy donors when it came to age, gender and cell yields.

The length of the CDR3 is 13 residues. The trim removed 6 bases at V and 5 bases at J, leaving 6 bases unmatched. Germline V gives CDR1 KGHSH, CDR2 LQKENI. This clone occurred once. Its antigen is unknown. The isolated RNA, all of it, was reverse transcribed, so expressed TCRB transcripts were what got sequenced. Clones were read by immunoSEQ multiplex PCR, and TCRdb kept only the in-frame ones, dropping some. The sample yields fewer than 350,000 clones, around 20% seen once. Study-wide results and caveats: cDNA-based sequencing might over-represent cells highly expressing TCR.

The source is a woman younger than 30 in good health. The chain joins TRBV18 to TRBJ2-5; TRBD2 agrees at 7 bases. The sample taken for sequencing was naive CD4+ T cells from blood. The CDR3 reads CASSPAGSETQYF. CDR3 sequence (DNA): TGTGCCAGCTCTCCAGCGGGGTCGGAGACCCAGTACTTC.